These 10 T cell receptor beta chains were all obtained from the same sample, sequenced in a study of T cells after yellow fever vaccination. TCRdb ran MiXCR on the 5' RACE reads and lists one entry per CDR3 protein. The sample lists roughly 50,000 distinct CDR3 sequences, roughly 7% occurring once. The sample consisted of CD8+ T cells sorted from PBMCs, taken roughly 14 days after the first yellow fever vaccination. The receptors were sampled from a man younger than 35 who received the YFV17D yellow fever vaccine.

This clonotype was counted at least ten times. V and J are TRBV20-1 and TRBJ2-1; D uncertain. V dropped 0 bases and J dropped 5 bases, with 8 bases sitting between them. Germline CDR1 is DFQATT and CDR2 is SNEGSKA (reference sequence). There are 13 residues in the CDR3. The CDR3 reads CSARDRQDNEQFF. In DNA, the CDR3 is TGCAGTGCTAGAGATCGGCAGGACAATGAGCAGTTCTTC.

In its sample, this clonotype was seen many times. The chain employs TRBV5-1 and TRBJ1-1; D is ambiguous. The length of the CDR3 is 16 residues. Trimming stripped 0 bases from V and 3 bases from J, with 15 bases between. From germline, CDR1 is SGHRS and CDR2 YFSETQ. The CDR3 sequence is CASSLGLSERDTEAFF. The CDR3 bases are TGCGCCAGCAGCTTGGGTTTGTCCGAGAGGGACACTGAAGCTTTCTTT.

This clonotype was observed at least ten times. The V call is TRBV20-1, the J call TRBJ2-2, with D maybe TRBD2 (7 bases). This CDR3 has 16 residues. Trimming cost V 3 bases and J 3 bases, with 17 bases left between them. Germline V gives CDR1 DFQATT, CDR2 SNEGSKA (reference sequence). The CDR3 is CSARTGGQGDTGELFF. In DNA, the CDR3 is TGCAGTGCTAGGACGGGGGGACAAGGGGACACCGGGGAGCTGTTTTTT.

This clonotype showed up many times. DNA for the CDR3: TGCAGTGCATCGACAGGGTCAAACTATGGCTACACCTTC. Protein: CSASTGSNYGYTF. This rearrangement joins TRBV20-1 to TRBJ1-2, with 7 bases that match TRBD1. V shed 6 bases and J 2 bases; nucleotides not matched to a gene: 6. The CDR3 extends over 13 amino acids. Germline values: CDR1 DFQATT, CDR2 SNEGSKA (reference sequence).

This clonotype was seen a few times. The chain uses TRBV7-3 and TRBJ1-6, with D possibly matching TRBD1 (5 bases). The CDR3 is 14 residues long. Trimming cost V 2 bases and J 8 bases, with 10 bases left between them. Per the germline V gene, CDR1 is SGHTA and CDR2 is FQGTGA. The CDR3 nucleotides read TGTGCCAGCAGCTTATCCAGGGAGGATTCACCCCTCCACTTT. Translating it yields CASSLSREDSPLHF.

This clonotype was seen ten or more times. The chain employs TRBV6-6 and TRBJ2-7; D call uncertain. Trimming took off 5 bases at V and 4 bases at J, with 9 bases between the two ends. Per germline, CDR1 MNHNY and CDR2 SVGAGI (reference sequence). This CDR3 is built from 12 residues. For the CDR3, the DNA is TGTGCCAGCAGTCCAAACAATTACGAGCAGTACGTC. Protein product: CASSPNNYEQYV.

The chain joins TRBV4-3 to TRBJ2-7; D gene uncertain. The CDR3 loop spans 14 amino acids. V was trimmed by 3 bases and J by 3 bases, leaving 12 bases between them. Germline loops: CDR1 LGHNA, CDR2 YSLEER. The CDR3 DNA reads TGCGCCAGCAGCCAGGACCGCACCGACTACGAGCAGTACTTC. Its translation: CASSQDRTDYEQYF.

The chain joins TRBV19 to TRBJ2-1; D gene uncertain. From germline, CDR1 is LNHDA and CDR2 SQIVND (reference sequence). Between the trimmed V and J ends, which lost 5 bases and 4 bases, there was a span of 6 bases. The CDR3 is 12 residues long. CDR3 amino acids: CASSAGYNEQFF. CDR3 DNA sequence: TGTGCCAGTAGTGCAGGTTACAATGAGCAGTTCTTC.

This clonotype has a handful of counts. V gene TRBV12-3 or TRBV12-4 combines with J gene TRBJ2-2; no definite D call. The CDR3 is 13 residues long. The V and J ends lost 4 bases and 5 bases respectively, with 8 bases between them. The CDR3 sequence is CASSSTSTGELFF. In DNA, the CDR3 is TGTGCCAGCAGTTCCACTTCGACCGGGGAGCTGTTTTTT.

The sample holds many counts of this clonotype. The chain combines TRBV27 with TRBJ2-1, with 13 nucleotides matching TRBD2. This CDR3 has 18 residues. CDR1 MNHEY and CDR2 SMNVEV come from the germline V gene (reference sequence). Unmatched junction bases numbered 14, after V lost 6 bases and J lost 6 bases. CDR3 in DNA: TGTGCCAGCAGCTCCGGGACTAGCGGGGCGCTCGGCCTCAATGAGCAGTTCTTC. Translated, it gives CASSSGTSGALGLNEQFF.